Reported below is one TCR beta chain. The antigen remains undetermined. Sequenced by immunoSEQ multiplex PCR; TCRdb stores in-frame clones only, minus some. The data contain around 70,000 clones, about 79% of them singletons. V shed 5 bases, J shed 6 bases, and the junction held 15 bases outside the gene matches. The germline V gene has CDR1 SGHVS and CDR2 FQNEAQ. There are 16 residues in the CDR3. The record originates from a study of OX40 agonist ivuxolimab in advanced cancers. Study-wide points: What antigens the expanded peripheral T cells recognized was never established.

The rearrangement uses TRBV7-8 and TRBJ1-1; 7 bases align to TRBD1. The sequence was collected from an adult with an advanced solid tumor such as melanoma, head and neck, liver or kidney cancer. The specimen was CD4+ or CD8+ T cells sorted from blood, collected in a trial of the OX40 agonist ivuxolimab. CDR3 nucleotide sequence: TGTGCCAGCAGCGCCACCGGCTCTAACAGGGGCGCTGAAGCTTTCTTT. It yields the protein CASSATGSNRGAEAFF.